This entry features one TCR beta chain sequence. Its recognized antigen is unknown. The record has no base qualities; no much larger clone is one base away. Each collaborating institution followed its own protocols to collect whole blood in K2EDTA tubes. For TCRbeta analysis, collaborator samples were shipped as frozen whole blood, as isolated PBMCs, or as DNA extracted from either sample type. This record belongs to a study of blood T cell repertoires in COVID-19 (dated by TCRdb to 2020 to 2021). Study-wide context: Collaborator samples came from the United States, Italy and Spain and covered acute and convalescent phases of COVID-19. The prospective study material was composed of cDNA or gDNA derived from T cells, B-cell-depleted T cells, or PBMCs. Subjects who had been exposed to COVID-19, were actively infected with it, or had recovered from it provided the deeply sampled blood TCRbeta repertoires that made up the dataset. The repertoires were released in a freely available public database intended as a resource for research on the immune response to SARS-CoV-2. Samples came from the ongoing ImmuneRACE study (first 160 participants) plus 1,254 subjects from 6 global collaborators. Sample metadata almost always included a de-identified subject ID, COVID-19 status, age in years and sex. HLA class I and class II types, where available, came from metadata supplied by the sample provider rather than from assay-based typing. Summary of the overall study and its limitations: Clinical and demographic metadata were provided uncurated, with the amount varying by source and participant.

The germline V gene (reference sequence) specifies SEHNR as CDR1 and FQNEAQ as CDR2. The CDR3 contains 16 residues, cysteine and phenylalanine counted. Only CDR3 DNA is held: 48 bases, read in frame from base 1. Relative to germline, V is missing 5 bases and J is missing 2 bases, with 9 bases of the junction outside any gene match. TCRbeta CDR3 regions were amplified from genomic DNA by means of the immunoSEQ Assay, a bias-controlled multiplex PCR. The paper's processing steps were these. The number of nucleated cells in each sample was estimated by amplification of reference gene primers within the assay. Sequence reads were collapsed and filtered to measure the absolute abundance of every unique TCRbeta CDR3 rearrangement. For each sample, productive Simpson clonality was calculated by taking the square root of Simpson's diversity index across productive rearrangements. Here the immuneACCESS table is served through TCRdb, limited to in-frame sequences with V and J called. Missing clones are a known gap in these copies; in checked studies unresolved V genes cover under half, and the rest lacks a known reason. The D gene and trimming were derived from the DNA, and the V and J assignments and clone size from that table. Here the sample has some 300,000 clones; 87% occur a single time. The ten top clones hold less than 2.5% of the sample.

The V and J segments used are TRBV7-9 and TRBJ2-7; the junction holds 10 bases that match TRBD1. The sequenced sample was peripheral blood. The TCR originated in a man younger than 30 with active or convalescent COVID-19. The DNA sequence follows: TGTGCCAGCAGCCCACCGGGACAGGGGCTGACCTACGAGCAGTACTTC. Its protein reads: CASSPPGQGLTYEQYF.